The next 9 T cell receptor beta chains were all read from a single sample in a study of cytotoxic CD8 clonotypes in ibrutinib-treated CLL. The table came from immunoSEQ multiplex PCR; TCRdb's copy has only in-frame clones and leaves some out. The sample holds some 84,000 clones; about 86% are singletons and the top ten take 5% to 6%. This sample comprised PBMCs, obtained before ibrutinib treatment. Receptor source: a human donor with chronic lymphocytic leukemia.

V is TRBV10-3 and J is TRBJ2-1; either TRBD1 or TRBD2 may fit D (5 bases each). Trimming removed 1 base from V and 8 bases from J, with 9 bases in between. There are 13 residues in the CDR3. Germline loops: CDR1 ENHRY, CDR2 SYGVKD. CDR3 nucleotide sequence: TGTGCCATCAGTGAGTTACCGGGACATGAGCAGTTCTTC. Amino acid sequence: CAISELPGHEQFF.

The V gene is TRBV28, the J gene TRBJ2-7; weak D call: TRBD1 (6 bases). Trimming stripped 4 bases from V and 1 base from J, with 8 bases between. This CDR3 contains 13 residues. Germline CDR1 and CDR2: MDHEN and SYDVKM. The CDR3 DNA reads TGTGCCAGCAGTTCACAGGGATCCTACGAGCAGTACTTC. It codes for CASSSQGSYEQYF. Full variable domain (missing parts from reference TRBV28 and TRBJ2-7): DVKVTQSSRYLVKRTGEKVFLECVQDMDHENMFWYRQDPGLGLRLIYFSYDVKMKEKGDIPEGYSVSREKKERFSLILESASTNQTSMYLCASSSQGSYEQYFGPGTRLTVT.

V usage is TRBV7-9 and J usage is TRBJ2-3; 11 bases are shared with TRBD2. This CDR3 spans 15 amino acids. The junction had 4 bases not matched to a gene; V was cut back by 5 bases and J by 3 bases. CDR1 SEHNR and CDR2 FQNEAQ come from the germline V gene (reference sequence). The CDR3 protein is CASSAGLAGTDTQYF. The DNA for the CDR3 is TGTGCCAGCAGCGCAGGACTAGCGGGTACAGATACGCAGTATTTT.

The rearrangement joins TRBV29-1 to TRBJ2-7, with a possible D match to TRBD2 (5 bases). Trimming removed 6 bases at V and 0 bases at J, with 15 bases between. The CDR3 covers 14 residues. Germline lookup yields CDR1 SQVTM and CDR2 ANQGSEA. This chain's CDR3 is CSVSRGLVSYEQYF. The CDR3 region has the DNA TGCAGCGTCTCAAGAGGACTTGTCTCCTACGAGCAGTACTTC.

V gene TRBV28 combines with J gene TRBJ1-2; TRBD1 is a possible D gene (6 bases). V lost 8 bases and J lost 1, with 11 bases in between. From germline, CDR1 is MDHEN and CDR2 SYDVKM. This CDR3 contains 13 residues. The CDR3 spells CASLSGVNYGYTF. DNA of the CDR3: TGTGCCAGCCTTTCAGGGGTTAACTATGGCTACACCTTC.

As for this clone: Other DNA sequences in the sample encode the same CDR3. J is TRBJ1-1 and V is TRBV14; D unresolved. The ends were cut back, 1 base at V and 0 bases at J, with 6 bases in the middle. This CDR3 contains 14 residues. Germline CDR1 SGHDN, CDR2 FVKESK. The DNA of the CDR3 is TGTGCCAGCAGCCAAGCGGGAATGAACACTGAAGCTTTCTTT. Its translation is CASSQAGMNTEAFF.

The V call is TRBV7-9, the J call TRBJ2-1; D uncertain. CDR3 size: 13 residues. Looked up from germline, CDR1 is SEHNR and CDR2 is FQNEAQ (reference sequence). V was cut by 8 bases and J by 9 bases, with 17 bases left in between. CDR3 sequence reads: CASVPAGPSEQFF. Here the CDR3 DNA reads TGTGCCAGCGTCCCGGCCGGGCCTAGTGAGCAGTTCTTC.

V and J are TRBV9 and TRBJ1-4; 11 nucleotides align to TRBD1. J was trimmed by 8 bases and V by 4 bases; bases with no gene match: 4. The CDR3 sequence is 14 residues long. The germline CDR1 and CDR2 sequences are SGDLS and YYNGEE. CDR3: CASSRTGGREKLFF. CDR3 bases: TGTGCCAGCAGCCGGACAGGGGGCCGGGAAAAACTGTTTTTT.

The rearrangement links TRBV10-3 to TRBJ1-2, with a possible D match to TRBD1 (6 bases). V dropped 0 bases and J dropped 6 bases, with 11 bases sitting between them. There are 14 residues in the CDR3. The V gene's germline CDR1 is ENHRY and CDR2 SYGVKD. CDR3 bases: TGTGCCATCAGTGAGTCTCAGGGGAGACATGGCTACACCTTC. It is translated as CAISESQGRHGYTF.